These 27 T cell receptor beta chains were all obtained from the same sample, sequenced in a study of T cells expressing NK-cell markers. TCRdb reprocessed the 5' RACE reads; each CDR3 protein has one entry and no DNA is given. The listing contains about 160,000 distinct CDR3 sequences. The source material was blood T cells: a sorted CD56 or NKG2C T cell subset, CD4+ or CD8+ T cells, or bulk PBMC T cells (not recorded which). These receptors were taken from a woman between 18 and 70 years old in good health.

The chain employs TRBV20-1 and TRBJ2-1; TCRdb indicates TRBD1, and absent DNA this call remains unverified. Germline lookup yields CDR1 DFQATT and CDR2 SNEGSKA (reference sequence). The CDR3 spans 14 residues. The CDR3 reads CSARDPPGEYEQFF.

The chain joins TRBV5-1 to TRBJ1-1; lacking DNA, the TRBD1 call made by TCRdb goes unchecked. CDR1 SGHRS and CDR2 YFSETQ come from the germline V gene. The CDR3 totals 14 residues. CDR3 amino acids: CASSWPQGDTEAFF.

The chain's CDR3 is CASSLDRRAHSGELFF. The rearrangement uses TRBV5-1 and TRBJ2-2; with no DNA, the TCRdb D assignment of TRBD1 cannot be verified. Germline lookup yields CDR1 SGHRS and CDR2 YFSETQ. CDR3 length: 16 amino acids.

The chain employs TRBV4-1 and TRBJ1-1; the D call of TRBD1 rests on TCRdb alone, since no DNA is present to check it. Germline V gene data show CDR1 as MGHRA and CDR2 as YSYEKL. The CDR3 has 17 residues. CDR3 protein: CASSQDLRGQGNTEAFF.

The chain employs TRBV5-5 and TRBJ2-7. Germline lookup yields CDR1 SGHKS and CDR2 YYEKEE (reference sequence). The CDR3 contains 16 residues. The CDR3 reads CASSSLDPGALYEQYF. Variable domain in full (rest from reference TRBV5-5 and TRBJ2-7): DAGVTQSPTHLIKTRGQQVTLRCSPISGHKSVSWYQQVLGQGPQFIFQYYEKEERGRGNFPDRFSARQFPNYSSELNVNALLLGDSALYLCASSSLDPGALYEQYFGPGTRLTVT.

CDR3 sequence reads: CSAVGQSVYEQYF. This sequence joins TRBV20-1 and TRBJ2-7; TCRdb indicates TRBD1, and absent DNA this call remains unverified. Looked up from germline, CDR1 is DFQATT and CDR2 is SNEGSKA (reference sequence). The CDR3 consists of 13 residues.

The chain couples TRBV25-1 to TRBJ2-3. Germline-derived CDR1 and CDR2 are MGHDK and SYGVNS. This CDR3 comprises 12 residues. CDR3 region: CASDYSTDTQYF.

The CDR3: CATYAGITEAFF. The rearrangement links TRBV19 to TRBJ1-1; TCRdb designates TRBD1, a call that cannot be tested without DNA. Germline-derived CDR1 and CDR2 are LNHDA and SQIVND (reference sequence). The CDR3 runs 12 residues.

This chain connects TRBV6-1 to TRBJ1-3. Looked up from germline, CDR1 is MNHNS and CDR2 is SASEGT. This CDR3 contains 14 residues. This CDR3 is CASNRPSDGNTIYF.

The genes are TRBV29-1 and TRBJ2-5; TCRdb selects TRBD2, and the lack of DNA leaves this call unchecked. Germline CDR1 and CDR2: SQVTM and ANQGSEA. The CDR3 totals 17 residues. The CDR3: CSVDGLAGGLWDETQYF.

This chain links TRBV20-1 with TRBJ2-1; with no DNA, the TCRdb D assignment of TRBD2 cannot be verified. The germline V gene has CDR1 DFQATT and CDR2 SNEGSKA (reference sequence). The CDR3 loop spans 18 amino acids. The CDR3 spells CSARDYRPSGSKVNEQFF.

The chain is built from TRBV7-3 and TRBJ1-5; TCRdb's D call, TRBD1, is unchecked because there is no DNA. The CDR3 is 14 residues long. Germline assignment: CDR1 SGHTA and CDR2 FQGTGA. This CDR3 reads CTSGTGVSNQPQHF. Based on the CDR3 plus reference TRBV7-3 and TRBJ1-5, the full variable domain is GAGVSQTPSNKVTEKGKYVELRCDPISGHTALYWYRQSLGQGPEFLIYFQGTGAADDSGLPNDRFFAVRPEGSVSTLKIQRTERGDSAVYLCTSGTGVSNQPQHFGDGTRLSIL.

The J gene is TRBJ2-3, the V gene TRBV27; TCRdb's D call of TRBD1 is untestable without DNA. The CDR3 totals 16 residues. CDR1 is MNHEY, CDR2 SMNVEV, per germline (reference sequence). Here the CDR3 reads CASSPSGTDTTDTQYF.

The genes are TRBV20-1 and TRBJ2-3. The germline CDR1 and CDR2 sequences are DFQATT and SNEGSKA (reference sequence). The CDR3 is made up of 12 amino acids. CDR3 region: CSVTASTDTQYF.

The chain carries TRBV27 and TRBJ2-3; the TCRdb call, TRBD2, lacks DNA for checking. The length of the CDR3 is 17 residues. Germline loops: CDR1 MNHEY, CDR2 SMNVEV (reference sequence). The CDR3: CASSLTESGSWADTQYF.

The rearrangement links TRBV2 to TRBJ2-1; the TRBD1 assignment by TCRdb is unverifiable without DNA. Germline CDR1 is SNHLY and CDR2 is FYNNEI. The CDR3 extends over 15 amino acids. The CDR3 here is CASCGGHLSYNEQFF.

The rearrangement links TRBV5-1 to TRBJ2-5; the TCRdb D gene call, TRBD1, has no DNA to confirm it. CDR1 SGHRS and CDR2 YFSETQ come from the germline V gene. The CDR3 covers 12 residues. Here the CDR3 reads CASSVLQETQYF.

This chain uses TRBV10-3 with TRBJ1-5. The CDR3 runs to 12 residues. The germline V gene encodes CDR1 ENHRY and CDR2 SYGVKD. The CDR3 spells CAISESFYPQHF.

J is TRBJ2-7 and V is TRBV7-3; the D call from TCRdb, TRBD2, cannot be confirmed without DNA. Germline V gene lookup returns CDR1 SGHTA and CDR2 FQGTGA. This CDR3 contains 13 residues. The CDR3 protein is CASSLQAGLEQYF.

V gene TRBV20-1 combines with J gene TRBJ2-4; TCRdb designates TRBD2, a call that cannot be tested without DNA. The CDR3 consists of 17 residues. Germline loops: CDR1 DFQATT, CDR2 SNEGSKA (reference sequence). The CDR3 loop is CSARGGTSGGYGNIQYF.

The chain combines TRBV7-8 with TRBJ2-7; TCRdb's D gene call, TRBD1, goes unchecked for lack of DNA. Germline-derived CDR1 and CDR2 are SGHVS and FQNEAQ. The CDR3 has 16 amino acids. This chain's CDR3 is CASSLARGTGYGEQYF.

The chain recombines TRBV10-3 with TRBJ1-1; TCRdb lists TRBD1, though no DNA is available to test this call. Germline CDR1 ENHRY, CDR2 SYGVKD. This CDR3 has 14 amino acids. The CDR3 loop is CAISESQGHTEAFF.

V is TRBV5-1 and J is TRBJ2-2; TCRdb calls TRBD2, which cannot be checked without DNA. The CDR3 spans 17 residues. Germline V CDR1 and CDR2: SGHRS, YFSETQ. The CDR3 loop reads CASSKPGLADFTGELFF.

This chain links TRBV5-1 with TRBJ2-5. CDR1 and CDR2 from the germline V gene are SGHRS and YFSETQ. This CDR3 contains 14 residues. Here the CDR3 reads CASSLDRSQETQYF.

This chain connects TRBV29-1 to TRBJ1-2; TCRdb designates TRBD1, a call that cannot be tested without DNA. Germline CDR1 SQVTM, CDR2 ANQGSEA. This CDR3 spans 12 amino acids. CDR3 protein: CSGGQAAYGYTF.

The chain is built from TRBV14 and TRBJ1-4. The CDR3 spans 12 residues. The germline V gene has CDR1 SGHDN and CDR2 FVKESK. CDR3 sequence reads: CASSQGNEKLFF.

The chain has TRBV7-2 and TRBJ2-3; the D gene TCRdb calls, TRBD1, cannot be checked with no DNA. The CDR3 spans 13 residues. Germline V gene lookup returns CDR1 SGHTA and CDR2 FQGNSA. The CDR3: CASTPRDLRVQYF. Together with reference TRBV7-2 and TRBJ2-3, the CDR3 gives the full variable domain: GAGVSQSPSNKVTEKGKDVELRCDPISGHTALYWYRQSLGQGLEFLIYFQGNSAPDKSGLPSDRFSAERTGGSVSTLTIQRTQQEDSAVYLCASTPRDLRVQYFGPGTRLTVL.